This T cell receptor (beta chain) derives from a study of cytomegalovirus exposure and HLA in healthy donors. Background on the study: A previous analysis identified 100 million to 120 million unique TCR beta sequences derived from roughly 180 million T cells. In an early release, HLA-typed donors contributed 90 million or so unique TCR sequences.

Germline V CDR1 and CDR2: MNHEY, SMNVEV (reference sequence). V shed 3 bases and J shed 2 bases, with 16 bases lying between them. The CDR3 has 16 residues. The PCR ran on 60 Vbeta and 13 Jbeta primers. Assay: immunoSEQ multiplex PCR; the TCRdb copy retains only in-frame clones and omits some. The profile shows under 200,000 clones, 82% of them singletons. The study, taken as a whole, reports: The study flagged around 150 TCR beta chains as cytomegalovirus-associated.

Concerning this clone: The antigen is not known.

Material: PBMCs. This TCR came from a girl aged 10 to 17 in good health and CMV-seropositive. This chain joins TRBV27 and TRBJ1-2; D remains unclear. This chain's CDR3 is CASSFRLGGRNYGYTF. The CDR3 DNA sequence: TGTGCCAGCAGTTTCCGGCTGGGAGGGCGGAACTATGGCTACACCTTC.